This note documents a single T cell receptor beta chain sequence. What it binds is not known. This sample was taken from a study of T cell responses to AZD1222 COVID-19 vaccine. Whole-study findings and limits: Spike-specific TCR depth and breadth grew after two AZD1222 doses.

Generated by immunoSEQ multiplex PCR, the TCRdb table keeps only in-frame clones and is missing some. The profile shows roughly 100,000 clones, approximately 86% of them singletons. The V gene end was trimmed by 5 bases and the J gene end by 3 bases; junction bases not matched to a gene: 6. CDR3 size: 15 residues. The germline V gene has CDR1 SEHNR and CDR2 FQNEAQ (reference sequence). Sequenced here: peripheral blood, sampled on day 0 of AZD1222 vaccination. The chain recombines TRBV7-9 with TRBJ1-2; 10 bases are a match to TRBD1. This clonotype was sampled from an adult in good health. The CDR3 spells CASSPRQGADYGYTF. The CDR3 nucleotides read TGTGCCAGCAGCCCCCGACAGGGGGCGGACTATGGCTACACCTTC.